These 20 T cell receptor beta chains originate from one sample sequenced in a study of identical twins (dated by TCRdb to 2016 to 2018). The library was prepared using 5' RACE. Sequencing relied on an Illumina HiSeq 2000. TCRdb itself trimmed the public reads at Q25 with fastp, ran MiXCR and retained productive beta chains. Here each entry gathers all rows of one CDR3 protein and keeps the most common genes and DNA. The sample records fewer than 550,000 distinct CDR3 sequences, roughly 15% of which are singletons. The ten top clones hold about 0.47% of the sample. These data were likewise used in another study, on yellow fever vaccine responses in identical twins.

The sequenced sample was CD4+ T cells sorted from blood. The receptors derive from a woman in her late teens or twenties in good health.

This clonotype has just a few counts. The chain employs TRBV20-1 and TRBJ1-5; D not resolved. CDR3 length: 12 amino acids. Germline values: CDR1 DFQATT, CDR2 SNEGSKA (reference sequence). The germline V and J ends were trimmed by 3 bases and 6 bases, with 9 bases remaining between them. The chain's CDR3 is CSASLAGQPQHF. CDR3 coding DNA: TGCAGTGCTAGCCTTGCGGGTCAGCCCCAGCATTTT.

A few counts support this clonotype. This chain joins TRBV3-1 and TRBJ2-1, with 7 bases identical to TRBD2. This CDR3 is built from 14 residues. From germline, CDR1 is LGHDT and CDR2 YNNKEL (reference sequence). Trimming took 1 base from V and 10 from J; bases not matched to a gene: 7. CDR3 in DNA: TGTGCCAGCAGCCAAGGTGGGGAAGCGGGGGAGCAGTTCTTC. Its translation: CASSQGGEAGEQFF.

This clonotype was seen more than once but under ten times. The chain's CDR3 is CASRPSGVTDTQYF. The DNA for the CDR3 is TGTGCCAGCAGGCCTAGCGGGGTCACAGATACGCAGTATTTT. The chain combines TRBV12-3 or TRBV12-4 with TRBJ2-3; 9 bases map to TRBD2. The CDR3 spans 14 residues. Unmatched junction bases numbered 3, after V lost 6 bases and J lost 2 bases.

The chain carries TRBV10-3 and TRBJ2-1, with 14 bases lining up with TRBD2. The J segment lost 7 bases and the V segment lost 8 bases, leaving 16 bases of the junction unmatched. CDR1 is ENHRY, CDR2 SYGVKD, per germline. CDR3 length: 18 residues. CDR3 in DNA: TGTGCCATCTGTTTCAGACTAGCGGGGGGGGCCAGGACGAATGAGCAGTTCTTC. Translation gives CAICFRLAGGARTNEQFF.

Ten or more counts support this clonotype. This chain uses TRBV29-1 with TRBJ2-7; TRBD1 agrees at 7 bases. The CDR3 extends over 12 amino acids. V was clipped by 4 bases and J by 3 bases; unmatched bases: 3. Germline values: CDR1 SQVTM, CDR2 ANQGSEA. In nucleotides, the CDR3 is TGCAGCGTTGCAAGGGACAGCTACGAGCAGTACTTC. As protein: CSVARDSYEQYF.

This clonotype was counted only a few times. This chain connects TRBV2 to TRBJ2-1; D is unclear. V lost 0 bases, J lost 2 bases, and 11 bases lay in between. The CDR3 contains 16 residues. The germline V gene encodes CDR1 SNHLY and CDR2 FYNNEI. For the CDR3, the DNA is TGTGCCAGCAGTGAAGCGGACCTAGAAACCTACAATGAGCAGTTCTTC. It yields the protein CASSEADLETYNEQFF. Combining the CDR3 with reference TRBV2 and TRBJ2-1 gives the whole variable domain EPEVTQTPSHQVTQMGQEVILRCVPISNHLYFYWYRQILGQKVEFLVSFYNNEISEKSEIFDDQFSVERPDGSNFTLKIRSTKLEDSAMYFCASSEADLETYNEQFFGPGTRLTVL.

This clonotype has a handful of counts. This chain connects TRBV12-5 to TRBJ1-5; the D gene is possibly TRBD1 (6 bases). The CDR3 covers 18 residues. The V gene lost 0 bases and the J gene lost 3 bases, with 18 bases spanning the gap. Germline loops: CDR1 LGHNT, CDR2 FRNRAP. CDR3 in amino acids: CASGLVLSPGVINQPQHF. The DNA for the CDR3 is TGTGCTAGTGGTTTGGTACTTTCCCCAGGGGTGATCAATCAGCCCCAGCATTTT.

This clonotype was counted only a few times. The chain links TRBV7-9 to TRBJ2-1, with 7 bases matching TRBD2. V was pared by 8 bases and J by 9 bases, with 22 bases of the junction left unmatched. The CDR3 extends over 17 amino acids. Germline-derived CDR1 and CDR2 are SEHNR and FQNEAQ (reference sequence). The CDR3 region has the DNA TGTGCCAGCCCCGGCGGGAGTATCCCAACAATGTTCACTGAGCAGTTCTTC. This sequence encodes CASPGGSIPTMFTEQFF.

The chain links TRBV7-2 to TRBJ2-7; the D is unclear. The CDR3 spans 15 residues. Germline V gene lookup returns CDR1 SGHTA and CDR2 FQGNSA. V lost 7 bases and J lost 1, with 17 bases in between. The CDR3 sequence is CASTDGRTNSYEQYF. The CDR3 bases are TGTGCCAGCACCGATGGACGGACGAATTCCTACGAGCAGTACTTC.

The chain employs TRBV6-5 and TRBJ2-2, with 8 bases fitting TRBD1. The V gene's germline CDR1 is MNHEY and CDR2 SVGAGI. This CDR3 comprises 15 residues. J gave up 4 bases and V 2 bases, and 3 bases lay outside the gene matches. The CDR3 DNA follows: TGTGCCAGCAGTTACACCGACAGGGGCACCGGGGAGCTGTTTTTT. It yields the protein CASSYTDRGTGELFF.

This sequence joins TRBV24-1 and TRBJ1-5, with 7 bases identical to TRBD1. This CDR3 has 17 amino acids. CDR1 is KGHDR and CDR2 is SFDVKD in the germline V gene. V lost 2 bases to trimming and J lost 4 bases; unmatched junction nucleotides: 10. CDR3 in amino acids: CATSDSFTGVGNQPQHF. The CDR3 coding sequence is TGTGCCACCAGTGATTCGTTTACAGGGGTGGGTAATCAGCCCCAGCATTTT.

The rearrangement uses TRBV29-1 and TRBJ1-1, with D maybe TRBD1 (5 bases). Trimming shortened V by 2 bases and J by 0 bases, and 10 bases separated the two germline ends. CDR3 length equals 14 residues. Per the germline V gene, CDR1 is SQVTM and CDR2 is ANQGSEA. The CDR3 loop reads CSVELWGMNTEAFF. Written as DNA, the CDR3 is TGCAGCGTTGAACTCTGGGGGATGAACACTGAAGCTTTCTTT.

This clonotype was found a few times. The V call is TRBV29-1, the J call TRBJ1-2; D is undetermined. Trimming stripped 4 bases from V and 8 bases from J, with 17 bases between. CDR1 and CDR2 from the germline V gene are SQVTM and ANQGSEA. The CDR3 runs 13 residues. Here the CDR3 DNA reads TGCAGCGTTGGCGAAGGCCGGGGAGGAGGCTACACCTTC. It is translated as CSVGEGRGGGYTF. Full variable domain (missing parts from reference TRBV29-1 and TRBJ1-2): SAVISQKPSRDICQRGTSLTIQCQVDSQVTMMFWYRQQPGQSLTLIATANQGSEATYESGFVIDKFPISRPNLTFSTLTVSNMSPEDSSIYLCSVGEGRGGGYTFGSGTRLTVV.

This clonotype has a handful of counts. The chain employs TRBV20-1 and TRBJ2-7; D not certain. Between the trimmed V and J ends, which lost 6 bases and 0 bases, there was a span of 15 bases. The CDR3 sequence is 14 residues long. Germline CDR1 reads DFQATT; CDR2 reads SNEGSKA (reference sequence). In nucleotides, the CDR3 is TGCAGTGCCCGCGGTTTGGTTAGCTCCTACGAGCAGTACGTC. This sequence encodes CSARGLVSSYEQYV.

This clonotype was counted between two and nine times. The gene calls are TRBV6-4 and TRBJ2-1; TRBD2 agrees at 7 bases. The CDR3 loop spans 16 amino acids. Trimming took 4 bases from V and 4 from J; bases not matched to a gene: 10. Looked up from germline, CDR1 is MRHNA and CDR2 is SNTAGT. CDR3 sequence (DNA): TGTGCCAGCAGTGGGTTCGCGGGAGTTAGGTACAATGAGCAGTTCTTC. This gives the protein CASSGFAGVRYNEQFF.

V is TRBV2 and J is TRBJ2-1, with 8 bases matching TRBD1. V shed 8 bases and J 2 bases; nucleotides not matched to a gene: 5. The CDR3 runs 14 residues. Germline V gene sequence: CDR1 SNHLY, CDR2 FYNNEI. The CDR3 loop is CASVGQGPYNEQFF. The CDR3 DNA follows: TGTGCCAGCGTCGGACAGGGTCCCTACAATGAGCAGTTCTTC.

The chain is built from TRBV28 and TRBJ2-1, with 9 nucleotides matching TRBD2. Per the germline V gene, CDR1 is MDHEN and CDR2 is SYDVKM. V was pared by 4 bases and J by 4 bases, with 5 bases of the junction left unmatched. This CDR3 has 15 residues. The CDR3 DNA follows: TGTGCCAGCAGTTCCCCCACTAGCGGGTACAATGAGCAGTTCTTC. Amino acids: CASSSPTSGYNEQFF.

In its sample, this clonotype was seen a few times. J is TRBJ2-1 and V is TRBV10-3; either TRBD1 or TRBD2 may supply D (5 bases each). Trimming took off 0 bases at V and 6 bases at J, with 15 bases between the two ends. Germline loops: CDR1 ENHRY, CDR2 SYGVKD. The CDR3 is 16 residues long. The CDR3: CAISESRGWASNEQFF. The CDR3 DNA is TGTGCCATCAGTGAGTCGAGGGGCTGGGCGAGCAATGAGCAGTTCTTC.

The chain has TRBV2 and TRBJ2-7; TRBD1 or TRBD2 may be the D gene (5 bases each). V shed 2 bases and J shed 7 bases, with 18 bases lying between them. CDR3 length: 15 amino acids. Germline CDR1 is SNHLY and CDR2 is FYNNEI. CDR3 sequence (DNA): TGTGCCAGCAGTGAAATATCTGGGACGTCGGGTGAGCAGTACTTC. Translated: CASSEISGTSGEQYF.

The chain joins TRBV7-8 to TRBJ2-3; possibly TRBD2 for D (5 bases). V shed 5 bases and J shed 0 bases, with 9 bases lying between them. The CDR3 runs to 14 residues. CDR1 and CDR2 from the germline V gene are SGHVS and FQNEAQ. CDR3 region: CASSPRVSTDTQYF. The DNA of the CDR3 is TGTGCCAGCAGCCCGAGGGTTAGCACAGATACGCAGTATTTT.